The present entry profiles one T cell receptor beta chain with its context. Its antigen remains unknown. V shed 4 bases and J shed 2 bases, with 20 bases lying between them. Germline V gives CDR1 SGHRS, CDR2 YFSETQ. This CDR3 has 17 amino acids. The sample originates from a study of blood T cells in healthy people across ages. Study conclusions and caveats: Diversity of TCR beta correlated strongly with naive T cell percentage. Unknown CMV status may confound age-related changes in expanded clones.

Using a J-beta primer mix together with a sample-barcoded 5' primer, a second PCR was run for about 6 to 12 cycles. Every sample returned 3 million or more CDR3-containing paired-end reads. TCRdb recomputed calls from the 5' RACE reads with MiXCR, one row per CDR3 protein. The data show about 1.4 million distinct CDR3 sequences, 55% to 75% seen once. The clonotype was recovered from a man in his late teens or twenties in good health. The J gene is TRBJ2-3, the V gene TRBV5-1; D might be TRBD1 (6 bases). The sequencing input was blood. The DNA for the CDR3 is TGCGCCAGCAGCCCCTCCCCGACAGGCCGGGTCACAGATACGCAGTATTTT. It encodes CASSPSPTGRVTDTQYF.